The rows below give T cell receptor beta chains drawn from one sample of a study of low-dose radiotherapy and immunotherapy resistance in tumors. TCRdb re-derived calls from the reads in MiXCR, one entry per CDR3 protein. The profile shows 100,000 or so distinct CDR3 sequences, roughly 20% of them singletons. The sequenced sample was PBMCs, obtained after low-dose radiotherapy plus immunotherapy. Receptors originate from a male donor with prostate cancer. Each CDR3 is given with its conserved first and last residue. A D gene is named only where the DNA matches it firmly. A row's size may be missing; if present it is once, few, many or a size class.

TRBJ2-2,TRBD1,.,TRBV6-8,TGTGCCAGCAGTGGACAGGGACCCGGGGAGCTGTTTTTT,CASSGQGPGELFF
TRBJ2-3,.,many,TRBV30,TGTGCCTGGAAGACCGCAGATACGCAGTATTTT,CAWKTADTQYF
TRBJ2-1,TRBD2,many,TRBV20-1,TGCAGTGCTAGAGGAGAGACTAGCGTTTACAATGAGCAGTTCTTC,CSARGETSVYNEQFF
TRBJ1-3,TRBD1,.,TRBV6-8,TGTGCCACCCGGACAGGCCCTGGAAACACCATATATTTT,CATRTGPGNTIYF
TRBJ2-5,.,many,TRBV14,TGTGCCAGCAGCCAAGTAAGACTTTACCAAGAGACCCAGTACTTC,CASSQVRLYQETQYF
TRBJ1-1,.,many,TRBV5-6,TGTGCCAGCAGCTCTTCAAACACTGAAGCTTTCTTT,CASSSSNTEAFF
TRBJ1-5,.,many,TRBV6-5,TGTGCCAGCAGCCCGAGGGTGGAGGGTCAAGATCAGCCCCAGCATTTT,CASSPRVEGQDQPQHF
TRBJ1-1,TRBD1,few,TRBV6-1,TGTGCCAGCAGTGGGGGGGCCGGACAGGGCATGAACACTGAAGCTTTCTTT,CASSGGAGQGMNTEAFF
TRBJ1-5,.,.,TRBV6-6,TGTGCCAGCAGTTACTCGACGAGTCAGGGAGGCCATCAGCCCCAGCATTTT,CASSYSTSQGGHQPQHF
TRBJ1-6,TRBD1,many,TRBV4-1,TGCGCCAGCAGTCTGACAGGGGGCTCACCCCTCCACTTT,CASSLTGGSPLHF
TRBJ2-5,.,many,TRBV6-2/TRBV6-3,TGTGCCAGCACGAGGGGAATGAGTTGGCAAGAGACCCAGTACTTC,CASTRGMSWQETQYF
TRBJ2-2,.,.,TRBV23-1,.,CASSLSRGGLEPGSCFF
TRBJ1-1,TRBD1,many,TRBV7-6,TGTGCCAGCAGCCAATCAGGGGGGAACACTGAAGCTTTCTTT,CASSQSGGNTEAFF